A single sample is the source of the 30 T cell receptor beta chains below, sequenced in a study of radiotherapy plus CTLA-4 blockade in lung cancer. Measured with immunoSEQ multiplex PCR; TCRdb has only the in-frame clones, and not every one. The sample has around 99,000 clones; about 86% are singletons. This specimen consisted of peripheral blood, obtained from a patient treated with radiotherapy plus ipilimumab. These TCRs come from a human donor with non-small cell lung cancer that progressed on radiotherapy plus ipilimumab.

The table lists this clone with a count of one. V gene TRBV4-3 combines with J gene TRBJ2-7; D is ambiguous. Germline V gives CDR1 LGHNA, CDR2 YSLEER. The germline V and J ends were trimmed by 0 bases and 7 bases, with 10 bases remaining between them. The CDR3 totals 13 residues. The chain's CDR3 is CASSQDQLREQYF. In DNA form, the CDR3 reads TGCGCCAGCAGCCAAGATCAATTGCGTGAGCAGTACTTC.

The chain has TRBV27 and TRBJ1-1; tentatively, D is TRBD1 (5 bases). This CDR3 contains 14 residues. CDR1 is MNHEY, CDR2 SMNVEV, per germline (reference sequence). The germline V and J ends were trimmed by 1 base and 4 bases, with 10 bases remaining between them. Here the CDR3 DNA reads TGTGCCAGCAGTTTATGGGGCGTCGGCACTGAAGCTTTCTTT. Translated: CASSLWGVGTEAFF.

The DNA of the CDR3 is TGCAGTGCTAGTCCCCGGTCGCCCCAGCATTTT. Its translation is CSASPRSPQHF. This chain connects TRBV20-1 to TRBJ1-5; D gene uncertain. The ends were cut back, 3 bases at V and 9 bases at J, with 9 bases in the middle. Germline loops: CDR1 DFQATT, CDR2 SNEGSKA (reference sequence). The CDR3 contains 11 residues.

The rearrangement links TRBV2 to TRBJ2-2; TRBD2 matches at 11 bases. Germline V gives CDR1 SNHLY, CDR2 FYNNEI. The CDR3 extends over 16 amino acids. Losses at the gene ends were 6 bases for V and 2 bases for J; bases not matched to a gene: 5. CDR3 nucleotides: TGTGCCAGCAGGACGGGACTAGCGGCAAACACCGGGGAGCTGTTTTTT. It yields the protein CASRTGLAANTGELFF.

The chain recombines TRBV9 with TRBJ1-4; D ambiguous. The V gene's germline CDR1 is SGDLS and CDR2 YYNGEE. The CDR3 sequence is 15 residues long. Deletions cut 3 bases from V and 5 bases from J, with 14 bases between. The chain's CDR3 is CASSATYRGNEKLFF. The CDR3 DNA reads as TGTGCCAGCAGCGCTACGTACCGGGGAAATGAAAAACTGTTTTTT. The full variable domain, in which reference TRBV9 and TRBJ1-4 provide the parts outside the CDR3, is DSGVTQTPKHLITATGQRVTLRCSPRSGDLSVYWYQQSLDQGLQFLIQYYNGEERAKGNILERFSAQQFPDLHSELNLSSLELGDSALYFCASSATYRGNEKLFFGSGTQLSVL.

The chain is built from TRBV11-2 and TRBJ2-7, with D possibly being TRBD2 (7 bases). The CDR3 consists of 15 residues. Germline V gene lookup returns CDR1 SGHAT and CDR2 FQNNGV. Trimming pared 5 bases from V and 0 bases from J, leaving 14 bases between. The CDR3 DNA follows: TGTGCCAGCAGCCGTGGCGGGGGCTTCTCCTACGAGCAGTACTTC. Its protein product is CASSRGGGFSYEQYF.

Concerning this clone: An end of the junction differs from the germline gene, which may be a read error. The rearrangement uses TRBV29-1 and TRBJ2-7, with D possibly matching TRBD2 (6 bases). CDR1 and CDR2 (germline): SQVTM, ANQGSEA. The CDR3 has 12 amino acids. CDR3 sequence reads: CSVGGLDYERYF. The CDR3 DNA reads TGCAGCGTTGGTGGCTTGGACTACGAGCGGTACTTC.

The V call is TRBV25-1, the J call TRBJ2-3; 8 bases match TRBD1. Trimming cost V 3 bases and J 5 bases; bases outside gene matches: 10. The CDR3 is 16 residues long. CDR1 and CDR2 from the germline V gene are MGHDK and SYGVNS. The CDR3 loop reads CASSDPIGQGIDTQYF. CDR3 in DNA: TGTGCCAGCAGTGACCCCATCGGACAGGGTATAGATACGCAGTATTTT.

In regard to this clone: The same CDR3 arises from other DNA sequences in this sample as well. This chain uses TRBV6-5 with TRBJ2-7; TRBD2 aligns across 13 bases. CDR1 and CDR2 (germline): MNHEY, SVGAGI. The CDR3 totals 14 residues. With V trimmed by 5 bases and J by 3 bases, 1 base remained unmatched. The CDR3 DNA reads as TGTGCCAGCAGTCGGACTAGCGGGAGCTACGAGCAGTACTTC. Amino acid sequence: CASSRTSGSYEQYF.

This clone was counted a few times. V and J are TRBV13 and TRBJ2-7; D is unclear. CDR1 is PRHDT and CDR2 is FYEKMQ in the germline V gene (reference sequence). The CDR3 contains 14 residues. V was clipped by 4 bases and J by 1 base, with 11 bases between them. Here the CDR3 reads CASSSSTDSYEQYF. The CDR3 DNA reads as TGTGCCAGCAGCTCCTCGACTGATTCCTACGAGCAGTACTTC.

The rearrangement uses TRBV5-4 and TRBJ2-7; 13 bases map to TRBD2. V was pared by 4 bases and J by 6 bases, with 13 bases of the junction left unmatched. Germline V gene sequence: CDR1 SGHNT, CDR2 YYREEE (reference sequence). The CDR3 extends over 17 amino acids. CDR3 sequence reads: CASSRLAGGSIPGEQYF. The CDR3 nucleotides read TGTGCCAGCAGCCGACTAGCGGGAGGCTCCATACCGGGCGAGCAGTACTTC.

The genes are TRBV29-1 and TRBJ2-3, with 9 bases aligning to TRBD1. Germline CDR1 reads SQVTM; CDR2 reads ANQGSEA. The CDR3 contains 15 residues. V trimming: 5 bases; J trimming: 5 bases; junction bases outside the gene matches: 11. The CDR3 bases are TGCAGCGTTCGACCAAACAGGGGGCGGGGAGATACGCAGTATTTT. Translated, it gives CSVRPNRGRGDTQYF.

The V gene is TRBV25-1, the J gene TRBJ2-2; 7 positions agree with TRBD2. V trimming: 3 bases; J trimming: 0 bases; junction bases outside the gene matches: 4. CDR1 is MGHDK, CDR2 SYGVNS, per germline. The CDR3 sequence is 16 residues long. CDR3 loop: CASSDTAGANTGELFF. DNA of the CDR3: TGTGCCAGCAGTGACACGGCGGGAGCGAACACCGGGGAGCTGTTTTTT.

This clone showed up just once. J is TRBJ2-1 and V is TRBV4-2; D not resolved. This CDR3 is 13 amino acids long. Germline CDR1 reads LGHNA; CDR2 reads YNFKEQ. Trimming removed 2 bases from V and 8 bases from J, with 10 bases in between. The CDR3 region has the DNA TGTGCCAGCAGCCAACCCCCCCCCGATGAGCAGTTCTTC. Translation gives CASSQPPPDEQFF.

The chain has TRBV7-8 and TRBJ2-2; D unresolved. Germline V gene lookup returns CDR1 SGHVS and CDR2 FQNEAQ. With 5 bases removed from V and 7 bases from J, the gap between germline ends came to 8 bases. The CDR3 consists of 12 residues. CDR3 in amino acids: CASSEDGGELFF. The CDR3, as DNA: TGTGCCAGCAGCGAAGACGGCGGGGAGCTGTTTTTT.

The genes are TRBV29-1 and TRBJ2-1; D gene uncertain. The CDR3 is 17 amino acids. Trimming stripped 4 bases from V and 9 bases from J, with 28 bases between. Germline CDR1 is SQVTM and CDR2 is ANQGSEA. In DNA, the CDR3 is TGCAGCGTTGTCCCCCCCCCAGCGCCGATCACCAACACTGAGCAGTTCTTC. Protein product: CSVVPPPAPITNTEQFF.

The chain has TRBV6-5 and TRBJ1-1, with 7 bases aligning to TRBD1. The junction had 6 bases not matched to a gene; V was cut back by 4 bases and J by 10 bases. Per germline, CDR1 MNHEY and CDR2 SVGAGI. The CDR3 extends over 12 amino acids. CDR3 region: CASSSHTGAAFF. In DNA, the CDR3 is TGTGCCAGCAGTTCCCATACAGGGGCAGCTTTCTTT.

The chain links TRBV15 to TRBJ1-4, with a possible D match to TRBD1 (5 bases). The CDR3 extends over 16 amino acids. CDR1 and CDR2 (germline): LNHNV, YYDKDF (reference sequence). With 5 bases removed from V and 7 bases from J, the gap between germline ends came to 20 bases. CDR3 sequence (DNA): TGTGCCACCAGCCAGCAACTTCAGGGCGATGCTGAAAAACTGTTTTTT. Amino acids: CATSQQLQGDAEKLFF.

V usage is TRBV18 and J usage is TRBJ2-7; tentatively, D is TRBD2 (5 bases). The CDR3 is made up of 14 amino acids. V lost 1 base, J lost 2 bases, and 9 bases lay in between. Germline loops: CDR1 KGHSH, CDR2 LQKENI. In DNA, the CDR3 is TGTGCCAGCTCACCACAGCGGCAAACCTACGAGCAGTACTTC. Translation: CASSPQRQTYEQYF.

This chain joins TRBV2 and TRBJ2-5; TRBD1 agrees at 12 bases. V gave up 10 bases and J gave up 4 bases; unmatched junction bases: 7. Germline V gene sequence: CDR1 SNHLY, CDR2 FYNNEI. The CDR3 is 14 residues long. The CDR3 DNA is TGTGCCAACCCCCGGGACAGGGGGCGAGAGACCCAGTACTTC. Translated, it gives CANPRDRGRETQYF.

The chain has TRBV2 and TRBJ1-5, with 8 bases lining up with TRBD1. Unmatched junction bases numbered 3, after V lost 5 bases and J lost 3 bases. The CDR3 is made up of 14 amino acids. Germline CDR1 SNHLY, CDR2 FYNNEI. The CDR3 DNA reads as TGTGCCAGCAGTTTGGACAGGGTCAATCAGCCCCAGCATTTT. It translates to CASSLDRVNQPQHF.

The table lists this clone with a count of one. The genes are TRBV2 and TRBJ2-1; 13 bases are shared with TRBD2. The CDR3 contains 15 residues. V lost 6 bases and J lost 7; bases outside the gene matches: 6. In germline, CDR1 is SNHLY, CDR2 FYNNEI. The CDR3 protein is CASRETSGRSNEQFF. In DNA, the CDR3 is TGTGCCAGCAGAGAGACTAGCGGGAGGAGTAATGAGCAGTTCTTC.

The rearrangement joins TRBV19 to TRBJ2-7, with D possibly being TRBD1 (6 bases). Germline loops: CDR1 LNHDA, CDR2 SQIVND (reference sequence). V lost 3 bases to trimming and J lost 0 bases, with 15 bases between them. The CDR3 length is 16 residues. This CDR3 reads CASSIRNTGSSYEQYF. CDR3 DNA sequence: TGTGCCAGTAGTATTCGAAATACAGGGAGCTCCTACGAGCAGTACTTC.

The chain couples TRBV5-1 to TRBJ2-3; TRBD2 might be the D (5 bases). This CDR3 is built from 15 residues. V lost 4 bases to trimming and J lost 0 bases, with 12 bases between them. The germline V gene has CDR1 SGHRS and CDR2 YFSETQ. The CDR3: CASSQSGPSTDTQYF. In nucleotides, the CDR3 is TGCGCCAGCAGCCAAAGCGGTCCTAGCACAGATACGCAGTATTTT.

V gene TRBV7-2 combines with J gene TRBJ2-1; D is ambiguous. CDR3 length equals 14 residues. V lost 3 bases, J lost 4 bases, and 10 bases lay in between. Germline lookup yields CDR1 SGHTA and CDR2 FQGNSA. The CDR3 region has the DNA TGTGCCAGCAGCTTGGGGATCCCATACAATGAGCAGTTCTTC. Protein product: CASSLGIPYNEQFF.

V and J are TRBV4-1 and TRBJ2-4; 7 bases agree with TRBD2. V dropped 6 bases and J dropped 6; count of bases not matched to a gene: 8. Per the germline V gene, CDR1 is MGHRA and CDR2 is YSYEKL. This CDR3 spans 14 amino acids. The CDR3 spells CASREGGPGNIQYF. CDR3 nucleotide sequence: TGCGCCAGCAGAGAGGGAGGGCCGGGAAACATTCAGTACTTC.

This sequence joins TRBV9 and TRBJ2-2; D tentatively fits TRBD1 or TRBD2 (5 bases each). V was cut by 4 bases and J by 1 base, with 8 bases left in between. CDR3 length equals 14 residues. CDR1 is SGDLS, CDR2 YYNGEE, per germline. The CDR3 nucleotides are TGTGCCAGCAGCTGGGGGTTGAACACCGGGGAGCTGTTTTTT. Translated, it gives CASSWGLNTGELFF.

The chain has TRBV7-9 and TRBJ2-5, with 7 bases that match TRBD2. V was clipped by 1 base and J by 4 bases; unmatched bases: 6. Germline assignment: CDR1 SEHNR and CDR2 FQNEAQ (reference sequence). The CDR3 has 15 amino acids. The CDR3 DNA sequence: TGTGCCAGCAGCTTAGAGGGGCTAGCGGCAGAGACCCAGTACTTC. This translates into CASSLEGLAAETQYF.

Only one count was recorded for this clone. J is TRBJ1-2 and V is TRBV5-4; 10 bases fit TRBD1. Germline V gives CDR1 SGHNT, CDR2 YYREEE (reference sequence). The CDR3 spans 15 residues. V was clipped by 3 bases and J by 4 bases; unmatched bases: 6. The CDR3 here is CASSSGQGSFYGYTF. CDR3 nucleotide sequence: TGTGCCAGCAGCTCGGGACAGGGGTCGTTCTATGGCTACACCTTC. Combining the CDR3 with reference TRBV5-4 and TRBJ1-2 gives the whole variable domain ETGVTQSPTHLIKTRGQQVTLRCSSQSGHNTVSWYQQALGQGPQFIFQYYREEENGRGNFPPRFSGLQFPNYSSELNVNALELDDSALYLCASSSGQGSFYGYTFGSGTRLTVV.

The CDR3 reads CASSPSRGAEGYTF. DNA of the CDR3: TGTGCCAGCAGCCCTTCGAGGGGGGCGGAAGGCTACACCTTC. V gene TRBV7-8 combines with J gene TRBJ1-2; the D gene is possibly TRBD1 (6 bases). V shed 5 bases and J shed 8 bases, with 18 bases lying between them. The CDR3 spans 14 residues. CDR1 and CDR2 from the germline V gene are SGHVS and FQNEAQ.